The next 13 T cell receptor beta chains were all read from a single sample in a study of shared clonotypes between healthy human individuals. Measured with immunoSEQ multiplex PCR; TCRdb has only the in-frame clones, and not every one. This repertoire shows more than 2,000,000 clones, about 92% found once; its top ten account for 0.35% to 0.45%. The sequenced material came from naive CD4+ T cells from PBMCs. The sample's subset: CD45RA+ positively selected. These TCRs come from a man between 18 and 35 years old in good health. Some clones in this sample may be carry-over from other donors' samples.

Regarding this clone: This same CDR3 is encoded by further DNA sequences in the sample. V gene TRBV29-1 combines with J gene TRBJ2-3; no firm D call. Trimming removed 4 bases from V and 1 base from J, with 6 bases in between. Germline V lookup: CDR1 SQVTM, CDR2 ANQGSEA. The CDR3 runs 12 residues. The CDR3 is CSVADGTDTQYF. The CDR3 DNA is TGCAGCGTTGCCGACGGCACAGATACGCAGTATTTT.

The chain employs TRBV28 and TRBJ1-5; no reliable D call. Germline CDR1 is MDHEN and CDR2 is SYDVKM. The CDR3 runs 17 residues. V was cut by 1 base and J by 6 bases, with 19 bases left in between. The CDR3 is CASSLSTAPLMGQPQHF. The DNA for the CDR3 is TGTGCCAGCAGTTTATCTACAGCTCCCCTGATGGGTCAGCCCCAGCATTTT. The variable domain in full, completed from reference TRBV28 and TRBJ1-5, reads DVKVTQSSRYLVKRTGEKVFLECVQDMDHENMFWYRQDPGLGLRLIYFSYDVKMKEKGDIPEGYSVSREKKERFSLILESASTNQTSMYLCASSLSTAPLMGQPQHFGDGTRLSIL.

Turning to this clone: The sample has other DNA sequences that encode this CDR3 too. The rearrangement uses TRBV30 and TRBJ1-1, with D unresolved. Germline loops: CDR1 GTSNPN, CDR2 SVGIG (reference sequence). V shed 3 bases and J shed 0 bases, with 8 bases lying between them. The CDR3 runs to 13 residues. CDR3 DNA sequence: TGTGCCTGGAGCCGGGATCTGAACACTGAAGCTTTCTTT. Translating gives CAWSRDLNTEAFF.

The V and J genes are TRBV6-6 and TRBJ1-2; 8 nucleotides agree with TRBD1. With V trimmed by 3 bases and J by 5 bases, 11 bases remained unmatched. The CDR3 length is 16 residues. Germline V gene lookup returns CDR1 MNHNY and CDR2 SVGAGI (reference sequence). The DNA of the CDR3 is TGTGCCAGCAGTTATCAGACAGGGGATCCCATTTATGGCTACACCTTC. Its protein product is CASSYQTGDPIYGYTF.

This chain connects TRBV30 to TRBJ2-5; D call uncertain. V dropped 4 bases and J dropped 5 bases, with 11 bases sitting between them. CDR3 size: 12 residues. Germline V gene data show CDR1 as GTSNPN and CDR2 as SVGIG (reference sequence). CDR3 sequence (DNA): TGTGCCTGGACTCCCTTAGGGGAGACCCAGTACTTC. Its translation is CAWTPLGETQYF. Full variable domain (missing parts from reference TRBV30 and TRBJ2-5): SQTIHQWPATLVQPVGSPLSLECTVEGTSNPNLYWYRQAAGRGLQLLFYSVGIGQISSEVPQNLSASRPQDRQFILSSKKLLLSDSGFYLCAWTPLGETQYFGPGTRLLVL.

V is TRBV5-1 and J is TRBJ1-2; 12 bases are a match to TRBD1. V shed 2 bases and J 4 bases; nucleotides not matched to a gene: 12. The germline V gene encodes CDR1 SGHRS and CDR2 YFSETQ. There are 18 residues in the CDR3. The CDR3 DNA sequence: TGCGCCAGCAGCTTAGAATCCGGGACAGGGGGCCGAGGCTATGGCTACACCTTC. Residues: CASSLESGTGGRGYGYTF.

The chain joins TRBV5-4 to TRBJ2-7, with a weak D call TRBD1 (6 bases). The CDR3 covers 13 residues. The germline CDR1 and CDR2 sequences are SGHNT and YYREEE (reference sequence). V lost 2 bases and J lost 6, with 12 bases in between. CDR3 sequence (DNA): TGTGCCAGCAGCTTACCATGGACAGCCGAGCAGTACTTC. It codes for CASSLPWTAEQYF.

This clone showed up just once. This chain joins TRBV28 and TRBJ1-1; a weak D match, TRBD1 (5 bases). The V gene's germline CDR1 is MDHEN and CDR2 SYDVKM. Trimming stripped 6 bases from V and 0 bases from J, with 14 bases between. The CDR3 is made up of 15 amino acids. The CDR3 reads CASRPIDSLNTEAFF. The CDR3, as DNA: TGTGCCAGCAGGCCAATTGACAGTTTGAACACTGAAGCTTTCTTT.

The table lists this clone with a count of one. This rearrangement joins TRBV5-4 to TRBJ2-7, with TRBD2 matching 9 bases. With 0 bases clipped from V and 2 bases from J, the junction kept 3 bases outside the gene matches. CDR3 size: 15 residues. Germline CDR1 reads SGHNT; CDR2 reads YYREEE (reference sequence). CDR3 sequence reads: CASSLEASGAYEQYF. The DNA for the CDR3 is TGTGCCAGCAGCTTGGAGGCTAGCGGGGCCTACGAGCAGTACTTC. The whole variable domain, remainder taken from reference TRBV5-4 and TRBJ2-7, is ETGVTQSPTHLIKTRGQQVTLRCSSQSGHNTVSWYQQALGQGPQFIFQYYREEENGRGNFPPRFSGLQFPNYSSELNVNALELDDSALYLCASSLEASGAYEQYFGPGTRLTVT.

The chain has TRBV29-1 and TRBJ2-3; D is uncertain. CDR1 is SQVTM, CDR2 ANQGSEA, per germline. The V and J ends lost 4 bases and 2 bases respectively, with 10 bases between them. CDR3 size: 13 residues. The chain's CDR3 is CSVGTRHTDTQYF. CDR3 nucleotide sequence: TGCAGCGTTGGAACACGGCACACAGATACGCAGTATTTT.

The genes are TRBV9 and TRBJ2-2; D assignment may be TRBD1 or TRBD2 (6 bases each). This CDR3 has 17 residues. The V end was cut by 0 bases, the J end by 3 bases, with 15 bases between. In germline, CDR1 is SGDLS, CDR2 YYNGEE. The CDR3 coding sequence is TGTGCCAGCAGCGTAGAGGGGGATAGCGGCCACACCGGGGAGCTGTTTTTT. Translating it yields CASSVEGDSGHTGELFF.

The chain has TRBV10-3 and TRBJ2-7; 8 positions agree with TRBD2. This CDR3 spans 15 amino acids. J was trimmed by 2 bases and V by 6 bases; bases with no gene match: 9. CDR1 is ENHRY, CDR2 SYGVKD, per germline. CDR3 DNA: TGTGCCATCAGCGGTACTAGCGGACGAACCTACGAGCAGTACTTC. Translated: CAISGTSGRTYEQYF.

This chain joins TRBV2 and TRBJ2-5; possibly TRBD1 for D (8 bases). This CDR3 has 14 residues. Germline CDR1 reads SNHLY; CDR2 reads FYNNEI. V was clipped by 11 bases and J by 5 bases, with 21 bases between them. This CDR3 is CAAAPLQGGETQYF. CDR3 DNA: TGTGCCGCAGCACCCCTACAGGGGGGGGAGACCCAGTACTTC.